This T cell receptor (beta chain) was obtained from a study of cytomegalovirus exposure and HLA in healthy donors (dated by TCRdb to the late 2010s). With respect to the entire study: An earlier analysis of approximately 550 of the donors reported 250 to 350 Gb of sequence data and roughly 110 million unique TCR beta sequences from 150 million to 200 million T cells. About 320 gigabases of sequencing data and approximately 85 million unique TCR sequences were included in an early release covering 550 to 800 HLA-typed donors. The genetic ancestry cluster associated with self-reported Caucasian donors included over 65% of the 350 to 500 genotyped donors. The study aimed to test whether cataloging public T cell receptors could reveal signatures of past pathogen exposure. The T cell repertoires of 666 subjects were profiled by immunosequencing and related to cytomegalovirus serostatus. In addition to the first cohort of hundreds of subjects, a separate validation cohort of 130 or so different subjects was used. To predict cytomegalovirus infection status, the study combined high-throughput TCR immunosequencing, statistical association of individual TCRs with disease status, and machine learning. In a later analysis, previously published TCR beta repertoires from about 670 donors were re-analyzed and high-resolution HLA genotyping was added so that TCR occurrence patterns could be studied. In the later analysis, no new phenotypic data were used to find candidate immune exposures; instead, reliance was placed on TCR beta sequences and their occurrence across donors. An earlier analysis of a few hundred of the donors applied high-throughput TCR beta sequencing to assess whether each TCR beta V gene segment acted as functional or pseudogenic. Donor age, sex, ethnicity and CMV serostatus were compiled together with the repertoire data. In a later genetic analysis, genome-wide SNP genotypes for about 65% of the 666 donors were used, and that subset was treated as a discovery cohort. Every repertoire in the discovery cohort had been generated on one and the same sequencing platform. HLA typing included class I and class II loci at four-digit resolution. The number of typed donors differed by locus: roughly 620-640 for A, B, C, DRB1 and DQB1; approximately 530 for DQA1; 606 for DPA1; and about 450 for DPB1. Because of strong linkage in the cohort, five DR-DQ haplotypes were treated as single units for association and clustering. Among 398 genotyped donors of the cohort, an average of about 240,000 unique TCR beta nucleotide sequences were sequenced per donor, roughly a sixth of them non-productive. Overall results and qualifications from the work: In a later analysis, HLA-associated TCR beta chains were found to be more clonally expanded and to have lower generation probabilities than equally common non-associated chains. Because HLA typing was missing for some donors at each locus, association tests included only the typed subset. In a later genetic analysis, fewer N-insertions in productive TCRs were reported among donors in an Asian-associated ancestry cluster than the approximately 710-donor mean. Several of the top co-occurrence clusters appeared to be linked to parvovirus B19, influenza, CMV and Epstein-Barr virus, according to a later analysis. Some IMGT-functional V segments, including TRBV6-2 and TRBV6-3, could not be told apart with the 87-base-pair reads, so those segments were excluded. Around 16 rarely observed V segments, including chromosome 9 orphons, were excluded from the earlier analysis of approximately 500 of the donors because counts were too low. A further reported finding was that TCR beta sequences accurately predicted the HLA-A and HLA-B alleles for most subjects in the first cohort. A total of 164 TCR beta chains were listed by the study as associated with cytomegalovirus. The authors suggested that the approach could potentially be extended to other disease states and immunological phenotypes. A later genetic analysis associated a missense DCLRE1C variant with V-gene and J-gene trimming of TCR beta chains, and an independent cohort replicated the association. In a later analysis, TCR association rates were found to vary across HLA loci, with the most associated TCRs seen for DRB1 alleles and the fewest for HLA-C alleles. In a later analysis, about 16,000 TCR beta sequences were associated with specific HLA alleles at a false discovery rate of 0.05. CMV serostatus was the only immune exposure information available for the cohort. Correlated functional status among segregating V segments might reflect linkage disequilibrium, but an unknown experimental factor could not be ruled out. In an earlier analysis of 587 of the donors, most TCR beta V segments appeared in productive rearrangements about 87% or about 30% of the time, broadly matching IMGT annotations. Presence/absence analyses assumed roughly uniform sequencing depth across donors, an assumption that may not hold. The sequencing pipeline was judged likely to have produced a cluster of highly shared sequence variants as a technical artifact. Assigning TCR associations to individual alleles was difficult when HLA alleles, especially DR and DQ, strongly co-occurred. Only TCR beta chains were sequenced in this cohort, and the absence of alpha or paired-chain data limited detectable features. According to a later analysis, most CMV-associated TCR beta chains appeared to be HLA-restricted, and the HLA associations seemed to be driven largely by CMV exposure. In vitro tests confirmed that three of the cytomegalovirus-associated TCR beta chains recognize cytomegalovirus antigens. In both the original and validation cohorts, the classifier was reported to diagnose cytomegalovirus status with high specificity and sensitivity. While some public TCRs were present in many individuals, most TCR sequences turned up only very rarely across donors.

The cohort comprised approximately 700 healthy bone marrow donors. Cohort members were all nominally healthy when sampled, although unrecorded immune exposures were likely present. The donor tested CMV seropositive and was one of the 289 seropositive cohort members. Each donor provided a peripheral blood sample, and peripheral blood mononuclear cells were used for TCR beta sequencing. Genomic DNA extraction from the blood cell samples was performed with the Qiagen DNeasy Blood Extraction Kit. Receptor amplification or capture employed the immunoSEQ multiplex PCR assay. For the multiplex PCR, a mixture combining 60 forward primers for TCR Vbeta segments and 13 reverse primers for TCR Jbeta segments was used. The CDR3 region of rearranged TCR beta genes was amplified from genomic DNA with a multiplex PCR assay. The Illumina HiSeq System was used to sequence the amplified TCR beta libraries as 87-base-pair reads. The original pipeline was this. A later analysis counted about 80 million unique TCR beta chains across the approximately 700 repertoires, and around 12 million of these chains were shared by at least two donors. Raw reads were error-corrected and collapsed into unique sequences by a nearest-neighbor algorithm in which closely related sequences were merged to remove PCR and sequencing errors. Alignment of CDR3 sequences to IMGT reference sequences was used to assign V, D and J gene segments. For a sequence to be retained, at least a six-nucleotide match to both a V gene segment and a J gene segment was required. Rearrangements were classified as productive when the CDR3 lacked stop codons and remained in frame with V and J, and all other rearrangements were classified as non-productive. Following IMGT convention, CDR3 was defined as the stretch from the second conserved V-encoded cysteine to the conserved J-encoded phenylalanine. Sequences without an unambiguous match to a single V gene segment were excluded from the earlier analysis of about 640 of the donors. An earlier analysis of about 590 of the donors classified V segments as functional when productive rearrangements were above 56.7% and as segregating when the standard deviation between donors was above 5%. A statistical classification framework was built to diagnose cytomegalovirus status from the catalog of TCR beta chain sequences. V and J gene assignment, in a later analysis, came from comparing TCR nucleotide sequences with IMGT/GENE-DB human TR gene sequences. In a later analysis, CDR3 sequences and most-parsimonious VDJ recombination scenarios were assigned using the TCRdist pipeline. A later analysis defined each TCR beta chain by its CDR3 amino acid sequence plus V-gene family, and excluded reads lacking a unique V-gene family. In a later analysis, nearly 600 highly shared, low-generation-probability nucleotide sequences were removed to address suspected cross-contamination and a sequencing artifact. In a later analysis, a clonal expansion index was calculated for each public chain from normalized within-repertoire ranks of inferred template counts. In a later analysis, generation probabilities were computed using a VDJ recombination model fitted to out-of-frame rearrangements, and the results were checked against IGoR. Hypergeometric tests were used in a later analysis to score TCR-TCR, TCR-HLA and TCR-CMV co-occurrence, with a repertoire-size bias correction applied to the TCR pairs. A later analysis estimated false discovery rates by permuting HLA or CMV assignments 20 times. In a later analysis, co-occurring TCRs were grouped using DBSCAN, and TCRdist sequence similarity was added for clustering within HLA-allele-positive subsets. Co-occurrence clustering excluded repertoires with fewer than 30,000 or more than 120,000 public chains, plus five with anomalous nucleotide sharing. This immuneACCESS table, as held by TCRdb, lists in-frame sequences with V and J called but not all clones. Of the missing ones, under half trace to an unresolved V gene in checked studies; the others have no known cause. That table gives V, J and clone size, and the DNA gave D and trimming. Across this sample there are approximately 100,000 clones, with roughly three quarters seen only once. The top ten clonotypes cover 7.7% of the sample.

In regard to this clone: The specificity of this receptor is unknown. Within one base of it there is no much larger clone, and no base qualities were kept.

CDR1 LNHDA and CDR2 SQIVND were looked up in the germline V gene (reference sequence). V has 5 bases trimmed and J has 4 bases trimmed; junction bases matching no gene number 4. The CDR3 holds 14 amino acids from the cysteine to the phenylalanine. Solely the CDR3 DNA is kept, with 42 bases framed from the first base. This TCR was sampled from a woman in her forties or fifties in good health and CMV-seropositive. Sample: PBMCs. This chain joins TRBV19 to TRBJ1-1; 10 central nucleotides agree with TRBD1. The CDR3 reads CASSGTGVFTEAFF. The DNA sequence is TGTGCCAGTAGTGGGACAGGGGTCTTCACTGAAGCTTTCTTT.